Each of the 19 T cell receptor beta chains below was sequenced from the same sample in a study of persistence of HIV-infected CD4 T cells. The immunoSEQ assay was version 4, run in survey mode. Assay used: immunoSEQ multiplex PCR; TCRdb lists only in-frame clones, some missing. The data show about 45,000 clones, around 89% seen once. This nonspecific control used anti-CD3/anti-CD28 bead stimulation of CD4+ T cells. Sorting of responding CD4+ T cells relied on upregulated CD40 ligand together with CD69. Which antigens these TCRs recognize remains unknown. The sample was CD4+ T cells sorted from PBMCs after 18-hour stimulation, taken from a patient who received antiretroviral therapy. The receptors were gathered from an adult woman with HIV who was CMV-seropositive.

The sample holds a few counts of this clone. The chain combines TRBV7-2 with TRBJ1-4, with D possibly matching TRBD1 (6 bases). The CDR3 loop spans 17 amino acids. Between the trimmed V and J ends, which lost 2 bases and 5 bases, there was a span of 18 bases. Germline lookup yields CDR1 SGHTA and CDR2 FQGNSA. CDR3 residues: CASSLFLVSQGNEKLFF. The CDR3 DNA follows: TGTGCCAGCAGCTTATTTCTGGTCTCCCAGGGGAATGAAAAACTGTTTTTT.

The V call is TRBV10-3, the J call TRBJ1-5, with no clear D. V was pared by 4 bases and J by 5 bases, with 18 bases between. In germline, CDR1 is ENHRY, CDR2 SYGVKD. The CDR3 has 16 residues. CDR3 residues: CAISAQSPGLDQPQHF. The CDR3 coding sequence is TGTGCCATCAGTGCTCAGTCACCCGGATTGGATCAGCCCCAGCATTTT.

V is TRBV20-1 and J is TRBJ2-3; D gene ambiguous. Between the trimmed V and J ends, which lost 3 bases and 0 bases, there was a span of 16 bases. This CDR3 has 16 residues. Germline CDR1 is DFQATT and CDR2 is SNEGSKA (reference sequence). CDR3 sequence: CSASDLSGYSTDTQYF. CDR3 nucleotides: TGCAGTGCTAGTGATCTGTCGGGCTATAGCACAGATACGCAGTATTTT.

The rearrangement links TRBV3-1 (or the pseudogene TRBV3-2) to TRBJ2-4, with D possibly being TRBD1 or TRBD2 (5 bases each). The length of the CDR3 is 15 residues. V was cut by 2 bases and J by 6 bases, with 14 bases left in between. Germline CDR1 LGHDT, CDR2 YNNKEL (reference sequence). The CDR3 loop reads CASSQLHGAGNIQYF. DNA for the CDR3: TGTGCCAGCAGCCAACTTCACGGGGCAGGAAACATTCAGTACTTC.

The rearrangement joins TRBV2 to TRBJ2-4, with TRBD1 matching 11 bases. Germline trimming cut 5 bases from V and 3 bases from J; bases unmatched to any gene: 15. CDR1 and CDR2 (germline): SNHLY, FYNNEI. The CDR3 contains 19 residues. The CDR3 protein is CASSSGQGGSYSGKNIQYF. Here the CDR3 DNA reads TGTGCCAGCAGTTCGGGACAGGGGGGTTCCTATTCCGGCAAAAACATTCAGTACTTC.

The CDR3 region has the DNA TGTGCCAGCAGCGCGCACTTAACCTACGAGCAGTACTTC. This encodes CASSAHLTYEQYF. The V and J genes are TRBV9 and TRBJ2-7; no definite D call. The CDR3 spans 13 residues. The germline V and J ends were trimmed by 3 bases and 2 bases, with 9 bases remaining between them. Germline lookup yields CDR1 SGDLS and CDR2 YYNGEE.

V is TRBV10-3 and J is TRBJ1-5; tentatively, D is TRBD1 (5 bases). The CDR3 length is 13 residues. Germline CDR1 is ENHRY and CDR2 is SYGVKD. The V gene lost 8 bases and the J gene lost 0 bases, with 8 bases spanning the gap. CDR3 sequence reads: CAIGHDSNQPQHF. CDR3 sequence (DNA): TGTGCCATCGGACACGATAGCAATCAGCCCCAGCATTTT.

The chain couples TRBV28 to TRBJ2-7; a weak D match, TRBD2 (5 bases). The length of the CDR3 is 13 residues. The germline V gene encodes CDR1 MDHEN and CDR2 SYDVKM. Trimming pared 8 bases from V and 3 bases from J, leaving 14 bases between. The CDR3 region has the DNA TGTGCCAGCCTAACCCACGGGGACTACGAGCAGTACTTC. This codes for CASLTHGDYEQYF.

The rearrangement joins TRBV28 to TRBJ1-5, with D maybe TRBD1 (5 bases). The CDR3 spans 15 residues. Trimming removed 9 bases from V and 0 bases from J, with 15 bases in between. Germline loops: CDR1 MDHEN, CDR2 SYDVKM. CDR3 protein: CASTSPGYSNQPQHF. The CDR3 DNA sequence: TGTGCCAGTACTTCGCCAGGGTATAGCAATCAGCCCCAGCATTTT.

The chain recombines TRBV7-6 with TRBJ2-5; a possible D gene is TRBD1 (6 bases). The V and J ends lost 2 bases and 5 bases respectively, with 21 bases between them. Germline V gives CDR1 SGHVS, CDR2 FNYEAQ. The CDR3 runs to 17 residues. The CDR3 loop reads CASSLNRAVLSVETQYF. Written as DNA, the CDR3 is TGTGCCAGCAGCTTAAACAGGGCGGTGTTATCTGTGGAGACCCAGTACTTC.

A single count supports this clone. The chain combines TRBV7-9 with TRBJ2-1; D is possibly TRBD1 (6 bases). Looked up from germline, CDR1 is SEHNR and CDR2 is FQNEAQ (reference sequence). Trimming removed 3 bases from V and 10 bases from J, with 10 bases in between. The CDR3 length is 12 residues. The CDR3 DNA sequence: TGTGCCAGCAGCTTCCAGGGGCGGGAGCAGTTCTTC. It specifies CASSFQGREQFF.

V is TRBV5-1 and J is TRBJ2-1, with D uncertain. This CDR3 is 12 amino acids long. The germline V gene has CDR1 SGHRS and CDR2 YFSETQ. V shed 1 base and J shed 6 bases, with 5 bases lying between them. The CDR3 protein is CASSLIGNEQFF. The CDR3 coding sequence is TGCGCCAGCAGCTTGATCGGCAATGAGCAGTTCTTC.

This CDR3 reads CAISDGLAGDFEQYF. In nucleotides, the CDR3 is TGTGCCATCAGTGATGGGCTAGCGGGAGATTTCGAGCAGTACTTC. The V gene is TRBV10-3, the J gene TRBJ2-7; TRBD2 matches 10 bases. After removal of 3 bases from V and 6 bases from J, the junction contained 8 bases not matched to a gene. Germline V CDR1 and CDR2: ENHRY, SYGVKD. The CDR3 runs 15 residues.

The rearrangement links TRBV5-5 to TRBJ2-1, with TRBD1 identical over 12 bases. The CDR3 length is 19 residues. The germline V gene has CDR1 SGHKS and CDR2 YYEKEE (reference sequence). V shed 3 bases and J 3 bases; nucleotides not matched to a gene: 13. The CDR3 loop is CASSWARDRGRVVYNEQFF. Here the CDR3 DNA reads TGTGCCAGCAGCTGGGCCCGGGACAGGGGGCGAGTAGTCTACAATGAGCAGTTCTTC. Using reference TRBV5-5 and TRBJ2-1 for the parts outside the CDR3, the full variable domain is DAGVTQSPTHLIKTRGQQVTLRCSPISGHKSVSWYQQVLGQGPQFIFQYYEKEERGRGNFPDRFSARQFPNYSSELNVNALLLGDSALYLCASSWARDRGRVVYNEQFFGPGTRLTVL.

The V and J genes are TRBV29-1 and TRBJ1-3, with TRBD1 matching 7 bases. The V and J ends lost 2 bases and 2 bases, in that order; junction bases with no gene match: 12. Germline CDR1 and CDR2: SQVTM and ANQGSEA. The CDR3 spans 17 residues. The CDR3 region is CSVERFGGGLTGNTIYF. CDR3 DNA sequence: TGCAGCGTTGAAAGGTTCGGAGGGGGCCTCACTGGAAACACCATATATTTT.

The chain combines TRBV19 with TRBJ1-1; D gene uncertain. Germline loops: CDR1 LNHDA, CDR2 SQIVND (reference sequence). V was clipped by 8 bases and J by 0 bases, with 13 bases between them. The CDR3 is 14 amino acids. CDR3: CASRKGLMNTEAFF. The CDR3 DNA is TGTGCCAGTCGCAAGGGTCTGATGAACACTGAAGCTTTCTTT.

The V gene is TRBV5-1, the J gene TRBJ2-7, with D perhaps matching TRBD1 (5 bases). The germline V gene has CDR1 SGHRS and CDR2 YFSETQ. V lost 2 bases and J 2 bases, leaving 14 bases between the germline ends. The CDR3 runs 15 residues. The CDR3 is CASSLGQGSPYEQYF. For the CDR3, the DNA is TGCGCCAGCAGCTTAGGGCAGGGCTCTCCCTACGAGCAGTACTTC.

The chain uses TRBV11-3 and TRBJ1-1; 7 nucleotides match TRBD1. The V and J ends lost 5 bases and 4 bases, in that order; junction bases with no gene match: 4. From germline, CDR1 is SGHNT and CDR2 YENEEA. This CDR3 has 13 residues. CDR3: CASSRQGFTEAFF. The CDR3 nucleotides read TGTGCCAGCAGCCGACAGGGCTTCACTGAAGCTTTCTTT.

The rearrangement links TRBV29-1 to TRBJ1-1, with no clear D. V gave up 4 bases and J gave up 1 base, with 4 bases separating them. The germline gives CDR1 SQVTM, CDR2 ANQGSEA. The CDR3 sequence is 11 residues long. CDR3 sequence reads: CSVGENTEAFF. CDR3 nucleotides: TGCAGCGTTGGGGAGAACACTGAAGCTTTCTTT.